This T cell receptor (beta chain) was captured by sequencing in a study of patients and donors after allogeneic stem cell transplantation. V lost 1 base and J lost 5, with 14 bases in between. The CDR3 loop spans 15 amino acids. Germline assignment: CDR1 MGHRA and CDR2 YSYEKL. TCRdb recomputed calls from the RT-PCR reads with MiXCR, one row per CDR3 protein. The sample includes 200,000 to 250,000 distinct CDR3 sequences, 35% to 45% seen only once; the top ten take roughly 11%. This sequence originates from a human donor who was either an allogeneic HSCT recipient or a stem cell or donor lymphocyte infusion donor (not recorded which). It is not recorded whose cells these are; they may come from a transplant donor. V gene TRBV4-1 combines with J gene TRBJ1-1, with TRBD1 as a possible D gene (5 bases). What was sequenced was blood, either unsorted or a sorted T cell fraction (not recorded which). This CDR3 is CASSQVHSEGTEAFF. The CDR3 DNA reads TGCGCCAGCAGCCAAGTCCATTCGGAGGGGACTGAAGCTTTCTTT.